This entry is about one T cell receptor (beta chain). The sample belongs to a study of blood T cell repertoires in COVID-19. About the research overall: The samples span acute and convalescent COVID-19 from the United States, Italy and Spain. The cDNA or gDNA used as material had been derived from T cells, B-cell-depleted T cells, or PBMCs.

Patients at the Seattle site were enrolled during active infection and followed longitudinally. This CDR3 contains 14 residues. Germline V gives CDR1 LNHDA, CDR2 SQIVND (reference sequence). Trimming took off 8 bases at V and 3 bases at J, with 13 bases between the two ends. Original handling: The authors estimated nucleated cell counts from reference gene primer amplification. Here immunoSEQ multiplex PCR was the method, and the copy in TCRdb shows in-frame clones only, minus some. D and trimming come from the DNA, and the V and J calls and clone size come from that table. The sample shows more than 150,000 clones, roughly 76% of them seen only once.

The receptor comes from an elderly woman with COVID-19, enrolled during active disease. The sequenced material came from peripheral blood. The rearrangement links TRBV19 to TRBJ2-2; D is perhaps TRBD1 (6 bases). The CDR3 sequence is CASERDTYTGELFF. CDR3 coding DNA: TGTGCCAGTGAACGGGACACTTACACCGGGGAGCTGTTTTTT.